This TCR beta chain is from a study of T cell clonotyping in hematopoietic cell transplantation. TCRdb's copy holds only in-frame clones and misses some; the assay was immunoSEQ multiplex PCR. The sample lists 15,000 to 20,000 clones, more than 70% occurring once. Study-wide points: Pathologically expanded recipient clonotypes increased progressively from day 30 to day 180 as diversity fell.

CDR3 size: 16 residues. Looked up from germline, CDR1 is MNHEY and CDR2 is SVGAGI. Trimming pared 2 bases from V and 0 bases from J, leaving 10 bases between. Recipient blood drawn about 28 days pretransplant and days 30, 100, 180 after. Turning to this clone: What it binds is not known.

The clonotype originates from a male patient aged 55-69 years who had an allogeneic stem cell transplant from a related donor, so the T cells may come from the graft donor. Some clones in this sample may be carry-over from other donors' samples. The sample here was PBMCs, taken 100 days after allogeneic stem cell transplant. The chain joins TRBV6-5 to TRBJ2-2; possibly TRBD2 for D (5 bases). The CDR3 region is CASSYGSGTNTGELFF. Written as DNA, the CDR3 is TGTGCCAGCAGTTACGGGTCGGGGACGAACACCGGGGAGCTGTTTTTT.